These 28 T cell receptor beta chains originate from one sample sequenced in a study of blood T cell repertoires in COVID-19. Profiled with immunoSEQ multiplex PCR; TCRdb holds only in-frame clones, not every one. The sample lists more than 55,000 clones, 70% to 90% occurring once. Sequenced input: peripheral blood. Every receptor here comes from a woman of 80 years or more with acute or convalescent COVID-19.

The chain recombines TRBV4-1 with TRBJ1-1, with 7 bases that match TRBD1. From germline, CDR1 is MGHRA and CDR2 YSYEKL. The V and J ends lost 6 bases and 0 bases, in that order; junction bases with no gene match: 4. The CDR3 contains 14 residues. Here the CDR3 reads CASSRQGMNTEAFF. The CDR3 nucleotides read TGCGCCAGCAGTCGACAGGGAATGAACACTGAAGCTTTCTTT.

There are a few counts of this clone. CDR3 nucleotides: TGTGCCAGTAGCCTGACAGGGGGCGGCTACACCTTC. It translates to CASSLTGGGYTF. The chain carries TRBV19 and TRBJ1-2, with 10 bases identical to TRBD1. The CDR3 loop spans 12 amino acids. Per the germline V gene, CDR1 is LNHDA and CDR2 is SQIVND (reference sequence). V lost 6 bases, J lost 8 bases, and 3 bases stayed unmatched.

The chain recombines TRBV25-1 with TRBJ2-5, with D unclear. This CDR3 region has 13 residues. The germline CDR1 and CDR2 sequences are MGHDK and SYGVNS. V shed 0 bases and J shed 3 bases, with 5 bases lying between them. The CDR3 here is CASSEYGEETQYF. CDR3 DNA sequence: TGTGCCAGCAGTGAATACGGTGAAGAGACCCAGTACTTC.

The chain combines TRBV2 with TRBJ2-7; D possibly corresponds to TRBD2 (5 bases). Germline V gives CDR1 SNHLY, CDR2 FYNNEI. This CDR3 has 13 amino acids. V dropped 6 bases and J dropped 6 bases, with 15 bases sitting between them. In nucleotides, the CDR3 is TGTGCCAGCAGGGACTGGATTCGGTCCGAGCAGTACTTC. Amino acids: CASRDWIRSEQYF.

The chain couples TRBV5-5 to TRBJ2-7, with TRBD1 identical over 9 bases. V shed 0 bases, J shed 2 bases, and the junction held 3 bases outside the gene matches. Per the germline V gene, CDR1 is SGHKS and CDR2 is YYEKEE (reference sequence). The CDR3 is 15 amino acids. The CDR3 is CASSLGQGEAYEQYF. Written as DNA, the CDR3 is TGTGCCAGCAGCTTGGGACAGGGGGAGGCCTACGAGCAGTACTTC.

The V gene is TRBV7-8, the J gene TRBJ2-3; D is undetermined. The CDR3 extends over 16 amino acids. The ends were cut back, 1 base at V and 2 bases at J, with 13 bases in the middle. The V gene's germline CDR1 is SGHVS and CDR2 FQNEAQ. CDR3 protein: CASSLVVGRDTDTQYF. The CDR3 bases are TGTGCCAGCAGCTTAGTTGTTGGCCGTGACACAGATACGCAGTATTTT. The full variable domain, with the rest looked up from reference TRBV7-8 and TRBJ2-3, is GAGVSQSPRYKVAKRGQDVALRCDPISGHVSLFWYQQALGQGPEFLTYFQNEAQLDKSGLPSDRFFAERPEGSVSTLKIQRTQQEDSAVYLCASSLVVGRDTDTQYFGPGTRLTVL.

This clone was detected only a few times. V and J are TRBV28 and TRBJ2-7, with D perhaps TRBD2 (5 bases). The CDR3 covers 13 residues. Looked up from germline, CDR1 is MDHEN and CDR2 is SYDVKM. V lost 6 bases and J lost 5, with 14 bases in between. As DNA, the CDR3 is TGTGCCAGCAGACTATCCGGGATCAACGAGCAGTACTTC. It codes for CASRLSGINEQYF.

The chain employs TRBV2 and TRBJ2-2; D is possibly TRBD1 (6 bases). The CDR3 has 13 amino acids. Germline assignment: CDR1 SNHLY and CDR2 FYNNEI. Trimming removed 4 bases from V and 6 bases from J, with 9 bases in between. The CDR3 reads CASSGDISGELFF. The CDR3 DNA sequence: TGTGCCAGCAGTGGGGACATTTCCGGGGAGCTGTTTTTT.

The chain links TRBV6-2 or TRBV6-3 to TRBJ1-5; D is unclear. This CDR3 has 14 amino acids. Germline lookup yields CDR1 MNHEY and CDR2 SVGEGT. Trimming left V 2 bases short and J 7 bases short, with 12 bases between. CDR3 sequence: CASSYTARRQPQHF. The CDR3 coding sequence is TGTGCCAGCAGTTACACCGCCCGGCGGCAGCCCCAGCATTTT.

This clone was counted between two and nine times. The CDR3 spells CASSVDRGGYTF. CDR3 bases: TGTGCCAGCAGCGTAGACAGGGGTGGCTACACCTTC. The rearrangement joins TRBV9 to TRBJ1-2; 7 bases fit TRBD1. This CDR3 region has 12 residues. Germline V lookup: CDR1 SGDLS, CDR2 YYNGEE. The junction had 0 bases not matched to a gene; V was cut back by 0 bases and J by 7 bases.

This chain links TRBV6-6 with TRBJ1-2, with a possible D match to TRBD1 (6 bases). Germline V gives CDR1 MNHNY, CDR2 SVGAGI (reference sequence). The CDR3 runs to 13 residues. Trimming removed 6 bases at V and 6 bases at J, with 14 bases between. As DNA, the CDR3 is TGTGCCAGCAGCCCCACAGGGAGCCATGGCTACACCTTC. This encodes CASSPTGSHGYTF.

In this sample, this clone turned up once. The chain carries TRBV5-1 and TRBJ2-7, with TRBD1 as a possible D gene (6 bases). V was cut by 4 bases and J by 2 bases, with 16 bases left in between. Germline V CDR1 and CDR2: SGHRS, YFSETQ. The CDR3 is 15 residues long. The CDR3: CASSLRGGPPYEQYF. The CDR3 bases are TGCGCCAGCAGCCTCAGAGGGGGACCCCCCTACGAGCAGTACTTC.

The CDR3 is CASSSGQGGTEAFF. CDR3 DNA: TGTGCCAGCAGCTCAGGACAGGGGGGAACTGAAGCTTTCTTT. J is TRBJ1-1 and V is TRBV11-3; 10 nucleotides align to TRBD1. The CDR3 spans 14 residues. V was pared by 4 bases and J by 5 bases, with 4 bases of the junction left unmatched. Germline lookup yields CDR1 SGHNT and CDR2 YENEEA.

The chain uses TRBV2 and TRBJ2-1, with a weak D call TRBD2 (5 bases). CDR3 length: 15 amino acids. Germline V gives CDR1 SNHLY, CDR2 FYNNEI. Trimming took 2 bases from V and 5 from J, leaving 13 bases between them. In DNA, the CDR3 is TGTGCCAGCAGTGAACCAAGCGGTGGTCACAATGAGCAGTTCTTC. Its protein product is CASSEPSGGHNEQFF.

This chain uses TRBV5-1 with TRBJ1-3; no clear D gene. The ends were cut back, 4 bases at V and 0 bases at J, with 8 bases in the middle. CDR1 and CDR2 from the germline V gene are SGHRS and YFSETQ. CDR3 size: 14 residues. CDR3 bases: TGCGCCAGCAGCCTTGACAACTCTGGAAACACCATATATTTT. Its protein product is CASSLDNSGNTIYF.

This clone was seen a few times. The V and J genes are TRBV11-1 and TRBJ1-1; possibly TRBD1 for D (5 bases). Germline V gene lookup returns CDR1 SGHAT and CDR2 FQDESV (reference sequence). The CDR3 totals 14 residues. Trimming took off 6 bases at V and 1 base at J, with 12 bases between the two ends. The CDR3 sequence is CASSRADRNTEAFF. DNA of the CDR3: TGTGCCAGCAGTCGTGCCGACAGGAACACTGAAGCTTTCTTT.

This chain joins TRBV19 and TRBJ2-7, with 8 positions matching TRBD2. Germline CDR1 LNHDA, CDR2 SQIVND (reference sequence). After removal of 2 bases from V and 3 bases from J, the junction contained 6 bases not matched to a gene. The CDR3 extends over 15 amino acids. The DNA for the CDR3 is TGTGCCAGTAGTATACGACTAGCGTCTCACTACGAGCAGTACTTC. Translating gives CASSIRLASHYEQYF.

In this sample, this clone turned up once. The CDR3 sequence is CASSAQYEQFF. As DNA, the CDR3 is TGTGCCAGCAGTGCCCAGTATGAGCAGTTCTTC. The chain recombines TRBV6-6 with TRBJ2-1; no reliable D call. CDR1 is MNHNY, CDR2 SVGAGI, per germline (reference sequence). This CDR3 is built from 11 residues. Trimming pared 5 bases from V and 8 bases from J, leaving 7 bases between.

This chain links TRBV29-1 with TRBJ2-1; 7 nucleotides agree with TRBD2. CDR1 and CDR2 from the germline V gene are SQVTM and ANQGSEA. Unmatched junction bases numbered 14, after V lost 7 bases and J lost 5 bases. CDR3 length: 15 amino acids. CDR3: CSGVSPGGPNNEQFF. CDR3 DNA sequence: TGCAGCGGAGTCTCTCCGGGAGGCCCTAACAATGAGCAGTTCTTC.

The chain couples TRBV18 to TRBJ1-4, with D possibly TRBD1 on 5 matching bases. V gave up 3 bases and J gave up 6 bases, with 11 bases separating them. The CDR3 sequence is 14 residues long. Germline CDR1 is KGHSH and CDR2 is LQKENI. In DNA, the CDR3 is TGTGCCAGCTCACCTCGACAGACCGATGAAAAACTGTTTTTT. Its protein is CASSPRQTDEKLFF.

Only one count was recorded for this clone. The chain links TRBV6-1 to TRBJ1-1, with unresolved D. V was pared by 3 bases and J by 3 bases, with 8 bases between. Looked up from germline, CDR1 is MNHNS and CDR2 is SASEGT. The CDR3 is 13 residues long. CDR3 DNA: TGTGCCAGCAGTGATATGAGGGACACTGAAGCTTTCTTT. Translated: CASSDMRDTEAFF.

The gene calls are TRBV2 and TRBJ2-4; 10 bases are a match to TRBD1. The CDR3 has 15 amino acids. J gave up 5 bases and V 8 bases, and 9 bases lay outside the gene matches. CDR1 and CDR2 from the germline V gene are SNHLY and FYNNEI. The CDR3 DNA reads as TGTGCCAGCCAGAGGGGGGGGACAGGGGAAAACATTCAGTACTTC. Its protein is CASQRGGTGENIQYF.

This chain joins TRBV28 and TRBJ2-7; maybe TRBD1 (6 bases). From germline, CDR1 is MDHEN and CDR2 SYDVKM. V was clipped by 6 bases and J by 5 bases, with 14 bases between them. CDR3 size: 13 residues. CDR3 DNA sequence: TGTGCCAGCAGCCAAGCAGGGGTCCACGAGCAGTACTTC. It yields the protein CASSQAGVHEQYF.

This clone was seen only once. The rearrangement uses TRBV5-1 and TRBJ1-1; D is undetermined. V lost 4 bases, J lost 4 bases, and 11 bases lay in between. Germline V CDR1 and CDR2: SGHRS, YFSETQ. CDR3 length: 13 residues. The CDR3 spells CASSTSTGTEAFF. The CDR3 bases are TGCGCCAGCAGCACTTCGACGGGCACTGAAGCTTTCTTT.

The chain combines TRBV7-3 with TRBJ2-1; a possible D gene is TRBD1 (5 bases). The V end was cut by 5 bases, the J end by 8 bases, with 16 bases between. Germline V CDR1 and CDR2: SGHTA, FQGTGA. The CDR3 runs to 14 residues. The CDR3 sequence: CASSPSRVRDEQFF. CDR3 sequence (DNA): TGTGCCAGCAGCCCCTCCAGGGTGCGCGATGAGCAGTTCTTC.

This chain joins TRBV19 and TRBJ2-1, with TRBD2 identical over 7 bases. Germline trimming cut 9 bases from V and 5 bases from J; bases unmatched to any gene: 10. The V gene's germline CDR1 is LNHDA and CDR2 SQIVND (reference sequence). The CDR3 length is 14 residues. The CDR3 region is CASRSGTANNEQFF. CDR3 sequence (DNA): TGTGCCAGCCGAAGCGGGACGGCAAACAATGAGCAGTTCTTC.

This clone was found once. This chain joins TRBV28 and TRBJ1-3, with TRBD1 as a possible D gene (6 bases). The germline gives CDR1 MDHEN, CDR2 SYDVKM. The CDR3 runs 18 residues. The V end was cut by 0 bases, the J end by 0 bases, with 15 bases between. The CDR3 region has the DNA TGTGCCAGCAGTTTATGGTCCCGGGACACTATCTCTGGAAACACCATATATTTT. Encoded protein: CASSLWSRDTISGNTIYF.

The rearrangement uses TRBV6-4 and TRBJ2-1; TRBD2 agrees at 13 bases. V trimming: 7 bases; J trimming: 8 bases; junction bases outside the gene matches: 5. CDR3 size: 14 residues. CDR1 MRHNA and CDR2 SNTAGT come from the germline V gene. The chain's CDR3 is CASTALAGGDEQFF. As DNA, the CDR3 is TGTGCCAGCACGGCACTAGCGGGAGGGGATGAGCAGTTCTTC.